What follows is one TCR beta chain and its context. At one end, the junction sequence differs from germline, possibly due to a read error. The data were taken from a study of blood T cells in healthy people across ages. The CDR3 has 15 residues. CDR1 is SGHRS, CDR2 YFSETQ, per germline. The second PCR ran about 6 to 12 cycles with a sample-barcoded 5' primer and J-beta primers. One entry per CDR3 protein results from TCRdb running MiXCR on the 5' RACE reads. The top ten hold roughly a tenth of the sample, which has about 840,000 distinct CDR3 sequences, 25% to 35% seen once. The same data also contributed to another study, on T cells of mothers and their children.

The V call is TRBV5-1, the J call TRBJ2-7; 7 bases line up with TRBD1. The specimen was blood. This clonotype was obtained from a woman aged 40 to 50 in good health. The CDR3, as DNA: TGCGCCGGCAGCTTGGGACAGCAGAGCTCCTACGAGCAGTACTTC. Its protein product is CAGSLGQQSSYEQYF.